These 29 T cell receptor beta chains were all obtained from the same sample, sequenced in a study of T-cell memory formation after mild COVID-19. TCRdb reprocessed the 5' RACE reads via MiXCR and lists one record per CDR3 protein. The sample carries tens of thousands of distinct CDR3 sequences, approximately 7% recorded once. Sequencing was performed on PBMCs or a T cell subset sorted from them (not recorded which). These receptors all stem from a man aged 18 to 30 who had mild COVID-19 (a few samples of this study predate the infection). Cell type and time point are not known.

This chain connects TRBV20-1 to TRBJ1-2; 7 bases are a match to TRBD1. The CDR3 has 11 amino acids. The germline V gene encodes CDR1 DFQATT and CDR2 SNEGSKA (reference sequence). The CDR3 loop reads CTPSGTALYTF. The CDR3 DNA reads TGCACCCCCTCTGGGACAGCCCTGTACACCTTC.

In its sample, this clonotype was seen a few times. This chain joins TRBV7-2 and TRBJ1-5; D remains ambiguous. The germline CDR1 and CDR2 sequences are SGHTA and FQGNSA. The V end was cut by 5 bases, the J end by 3 bases, with 8 bases between. CDR3 length equals 13 residues. DNA for the CDR3: TGTGCCAGCAGCAGGGTTCACAATCAGCCCCAGCATTTT. Residues: CASSRVHNQPQHF.

This clonotype occurred many times. This chain uses TRBV12-3 or TRBV12-4 with TRBJ2-7; D unresolved. The CDR3 covers 13 residues. Trimming took 11 bases from V and 0 from J, leaving 14 bases between them. This CDR3 reads CAAYRAPSYEQYF. DNA for the CDR3: TGTGCCGCATACCGGGCGCCCTCCTACGAGCAGTACTTC.

This chain joins TRBV29-1 and TRBJ1-5; D gene unclear. V lost 6 bases to trimming and J lost 5 bases, with 11 bases between them. The CDR3 sequence is 12 residues long. Germline CDR1 SQVTM, CDR2 ANQGSEA. This CDR3 reads CSVANGDQPQHF. The CDR3 region has the DNA TGCAGCGTCGCCAACGGGGATCAGCCCCAGCATTTT.

This chain uses TRBV29-1 with TRBJ2-5; a possible D gene is TRBD2 (5 bases). The CDR3 spans 11 residues. V lost 7 bases and J lost 5, with 11 bases in between. CDR1 and CDR2 from the germline V gene are SQVTM and ANQGSEA. For the CDR3, the DNA is TGCAGCGGGACTTTGGGGGAGACCCAGTACTTC. Translation: CSGTLGETQYF.

This clonotype was detected a few times. V usage is TRBV24-1 and J usage is TRBJ2-3; 9 bases match TRBD1. The CDR3 runs to 16 residues. CDR1 and CDR2 from the germline V gene are KGHDR and SFDVKD. V shed 3 bases and J 3 bases; nucleotides not matched to a gene: 6. CDR3 in DNA: TGTGCCACCAGTGATCCCTCACAGGGGGCAACAGATACGCAGTATTTT. Protein product: CATSDPSQGATDTQYF.

The table lists this clonotype with many counts. The chain uses TRBV5-1 and TRBJ2-3; D ambiguous. The CDR3 extends over 14 amino acids. Germline values: CDR1 SGHRS, CDR2 YFSETQ. V was pared by 5 bases and J by 0 bases, with 10 bases between. CDR3 region: CASSAGSSTDTQYF. The DNA of the CDR3 is TGCGCCAGCAGTGCAGGTTCTAGCACAGATACGCAGTATTTT.

This clonotype was picked up many times. The chain recombines TRBV7-2 with TRBJ1-2; 7 nucleotides line up with TRBD1. The CDR3 is made up of 12 amino acids. Per germline, CDR1 SGHTA and CDR2 FQGNSA. The trim removed 7 bases at V and 3 bases at J, leaving 2 bases unmatched. CDR3 coding DNA: TGTGCCAGCAACGGACAGGACTATGGCTACACCTTC. This encodes CASNGQDYGYTF.

This clonotype was counted a few times. V and J are TRBV20-1 and TRBJ2-1; either TRBD1 or TRBD2 may fit D (6 bases each). The CDR3 totals 15 residues. Per germline, CDR1 DFQATT and CDR2 SNEGSKA (reference sequence). V lost 5 bases to trimming and J lost 3 bases, with 17 bases between them. CDR3 nucleotides: TGCAGTGCTCCCTTAGGGGGGACAAACTACAATGAGCAGTTCTTC. This sequence encodes CSAPLGGTNYNEQFF.

This clonotype was counted only a few times. The chain has TRBV7-3 and TRBJ2-3; D remains unclear. There are 15 residues in the CDR3. Looked up from germline, CDR1 is SGHTA and CDR2 is FQGTGA. Deletions cut 0 bases from V and 2 bases from J, with 9 bases between. This chain's CDR3 is CASSLTGSHTDTQYF. The CDR3 DNA sequence: TGTGCCAGCAGCTTAACGGGTAGCCACACAGATACGCAGTATTTT.

This clonotype appeared many times. The chain couples TRBV12-3 or TRBV12-4 to TRBJ2-7; the match to TRBD1 covers 7 bases. The CDR3 length is 13 residues. With V trimmed by 5 bases and J by 6 bases, 7 bases remained unmatched. CDR3 protein: CASSLGTEAEQYV. The CDR3 DNA reads as TGTGCCAGCAGTCTGGGGACAGAGGCCGAGCAGTACGTC.

The chain has TRBV7-2 and TRBJ2-5; D remains unclear. The length of the CDR3 is 12 residues. Deletions cut 4 bases from V and 7 bases from J, with 10 bases between. Germline-derived CDR1 and CDR2 are SGHTA and FQGNSA. CDR3 sequence reads: CASSSRSRTQYF. CDR3 nucleotide sequence: TGTGCCAGCAGCTCCCGGTCAAGGACCCAGTACTTC.

The chain employs TRBV19 and TRBJ1-5; TRBD1 agrees at 12 bases. From germline, CDR1 is LNHDA and CDR2 SQIVND (reference sequence). The CDR3 is 15 amino acids. Unmatched junction bases numbered 5, after V lost 3 bases and J lost 8 bases. CDR3 loop: CASSMGTGGAEPQHF. The CDR3 nucleotides read TGTGCCAGTAGTATGGGGACAGGGGGCGCGGAGCCCCAGCATTTT.

V is TRBV6-5 and J is TRBJ2-1, with D possibly being TRBD2 (5 bases). The V end lost 2 bases, the J end lost 5 bases, and 13 bases lay between the germline ends. Germline V gives CDR1 MNHEY, CDR2 SVGAGI. The CDR3 runs to 15 residues. This CDR3 is CASSYDYSPHNEQFF. CDR3 DNA: TGTGCCAGCAGTTACGACTATTCCCCCCACAATGAGCAGTTCTTC.

The chain has TRBV6-4 and TRBJ2-1, with 8 bases aligning to TRBD1. V was pared by 3 bases and J by 6 bases, with 4 bases of the junction left unmatched. Germline-derived CDR1 and CDR2 are MRHNA and SNTAGT. The CDR3 is 14 amino acids. CDR3 nucleotide sequence: TGTGCCAGCAGTGAGCAGGGGGCGAGCAATGAGCAGTTCTTC. It is translated as CASSEQGASNEQFF.

This clonotype was seen at least ten times. The chain joins TRBV7-9 to TRBJ2-1; D perhaps matches TRBD2 (6 bases). The CDR3 runs to 13 residues. V was clipped by 6 bases and J by 9 bases, with 15 bases between them. Germline CDR1 SEHNR, CDR2 FQNEAQ (reference sequence). The CDR3 sequence is CASRSQGGAEQFF. In nucleotides, the CDR3 is TGTGCCAGCAGGTCTCAGGGAGGCGCTGAGCAGTTCTTC.

This chain connects TRBV9 to TRBJ2-7; 9 bases are a match to TRBD1. This CDR3 is 13 amino acids long. J lost 5 bases, V lost 4 bases, and 4 bases had no gene match. Germline CDR1 and CDR2: SGDLS and YYNGEE. Here the CDR3 DNA reads TGTGCCAGCAGCTTGGGACAGGGTCACGAGCAGTACTTC. As protein: CASSLGQGHEQYF.

This clonotype was seen a few times. The rearrangement joins TRBV7-9 to TRBJ2-3; either TRBD1 or TRBD2 may fit D (5 bases each). The CDR3 totals 14 residues. Deletions cut 4 bases from V and 4 bases from J, with 12 bases between. Looked up from germline, CDR1 is SEHNR and CDR2 is FQNEAQ (reference sequence). CDR3 sequence reads: CASSYRGLADTQYF. For the CDR3, the DNA is TGTGCCAGCAGCTACCGGGGCCTGGCAGATACGCAGTATTTT.

A few counts support this clonotype. The J gene is TRBJ2-6, the V gene TRBV6-5; no definite D call. Germline V gene lookup returns CDR1 MNHEY and CDR2 SVGAGI. Trimming removed 6 bases at V and 0 bases at J, with 6 bases between. This CDR3 spans 14 amino acids. This CDR3 reads CASRRDSGANVLTF. Written as DNA, the CDR3 is TGTGCCAGCAGAAGGGACTCTGGGGCCAACGTCCTGACTTTC.

This clonotype was picked up many times. This chain uses TRBV7-2 with TRBJ2-3; D possibly uses TRBD1 or TRBD2 (6 bases each). V lost 0 bases, J lost 1 base, and 8 bases lay in between. This CDR3 has 15 amino acids. Germline values: CDR1 SGHTA, CDR2 FQGNSA. DNA of the CDR3: TGTGCCAGCAGCTTAGCGGGGGGCCGCACAGATACGCAGTATTTT. Its protein is CASSLAGGRTDTQYF. Together with reference TRBV7-2 and TRBJ2-3, the CDR3 gives the full variable domain: GAGVSQSPSNKVTEKGKDVELRCDPISGHTALYWYRQSLGQGLEFLIYFQGNSAPDKSGLPSDRFSAERTGGSVSTLTIQRTQQEDSAVYLCASSLAGGRTDTQYFGPGTRLTVL.

This chain uses TRBV5-4 with TRBJ1-6; D unclear. Trimming took 3 bases from V and 8 from J, leaving 15 bases between them. Germline V gene lookup returns CDR1 SGHNT and CDR2 YYREEE (reference sequence). The CDR3 is made up of 15 amino acids. In nucleotides, the CDR3 is TGTGCCAGCAGCTCCCTGTCCATTGGCGATTCACCCCTCCACTTT. This translates into CASSSLSIGDSPLHF.

The chain has TRBV5-6 and TRBJ1-2, with 7 bases that match TRBD1. The germline V gene encodes CDR1 SGHDT and CDR2 YYEEEE. CDR3 length: 14 amino acids. Germline trimming cut 6 bases from V and 7 bases from J; bases unmatched to any gene: 12. CDR3 sequence: CASTPGTEGLGYTF. The CDR3 nucleotides read TGTGCCAGCACCCCGGGGACAGAGGGTCTTGGCTACACCTTC.

This clonotype was observed many times. The CDR3 nucleotides read TGTGCCAGCAGCTTCACCGGGACTAGCGGATCCTCCTACGAGCAGTACTTC. It is translated as CASSFTGTSGSSYEQYF. V and J are TRBV7-2 and TRBJ2-7, with 11 nucleotides matching TRBD2. The length of the CDR3 is 17 residues. CDR1 SGHTA and CDR2 FQGNSA come from the germline V gene. The J segment lost 0 bases and the V segment lost 3 bases, leaving 7 bases of the junction unmatched.

The sample holds a few counts of this clonotype. V usage is TRBV15 and J usage is TRBJ2-3, with 7 bases lining up with TRBD1. The CDR3 is made up of 14 amino acids. CDR1 is LNHNV, CDR2 YYDKDF, per germline (reference sequence). Trimming cost V 3 bases and J 6 bases; bases outside gene matches: 6. The CDR3 nucleotides are TGTGCCACCAGCAGCCCCGCGACAGGGGATACGCAGTATTTT. Residues: CATSSPATGDTQYF.

This clonotype was seen a handful of times. The chain combines TRBV6-2 or TRBV6-3 with TRBJ1-5; TRBD1 might be the D (5 bases). CDR3 size: 15 residues. V lost 3 bases to trimming and J lost 7 bases, with 16 bases between them. The germline V gene encodes CDR1 MNHEY and CDR2 SVGEGT. CDR3 DNA sequence: TGTGCCAGCAGTTATCCATACGAGGGGAGGCAGCCCCAGCATTTT. Translating it yields CASSYPYEGRQPQHF.

In its sample, this clonotype was seen many times. The chain is built from TRBV6-5 and TRBJ2-7, with D unresolved. Trimming stripped 2 bases from V and 0 bases from J, with 11 bases between. CDR1 MNHEY and CDR2 SVGAGI come from the germline V gene. CDR3 length: 15 residues. The CDR3 DNA is TGTGCCAGCAGTTACCTCAGTGGCGGCTCCTACGAGCAGTACTTC. Encoded protein: CASSYLSGGSYEQYF.

The rearrangement uses TRBV6-6 and TRBJ2-3, with D perhaps TRBD1 (6 bases). There are 14 residues in the CDR3. The germline CDR1 and CDR2 sequences are MNHNY and SVGAGI (reference sequence). V shed 4 bases and J shed 5 bases, with 13 bases lying between them. DNA of the CDR3: TGTGCCAGCAGTTCCAGGGGTGGTGGAGATACGCAGTATTTT. It translates to CASSSRGGGDTQYF.

This clonotype was seen more than once but under ten times. This rearrangement joins TRBV12-3 or TRBV12-4 to TRBJ1-6, with D perhaps TRBD1 (6 bases). Trimming removed 3 bases at V and 8 bases at J, with 20 bases between. CDR3 length: 17 residues. CDR3 sequence: CASSFWGGVGSDSPLHF. CDR3 sequence (DNA): TGTGCCAGCAGTTTTTGGGGGGGCGTCGGGAGTGATTCACCCCTCCACTTT.

J is TRBJ2-5 and V is TRBV29-1; D unresolved. The V gene lost 3 bases and the J gene lost 5 bases, with 10 bases spanning the gap. The CDR3 runs 12 residues. Germline-derived CDR1 and CDR2 are SQVTM and ANQGSEA. CDR3 DNA: TGCAGCGTTGAGGAAGCGCGGGAGACCCAGTACTTC. Its protein product is CSVEEARETQYF.